One sample yielded the 2 T cell receptor beta chains listed below, sequenced in a study of shared clonotypes between healthy human individuals. Profiled with immunoSEQ multiplex PCR; TCRdb holds only in-frame clones, not every one. The sample lists about 1 million clones, around 75% seen once, with about 1.5% in the top ten. The sequencing sample was made of memory CD4+ T cells sorted from blood. Regarding subset: CD45RA-negative fraction. These receptors were taken from a man aged 18 to 30 in good health.

This chain connects TRBV19 to TRBJ1-2; D possibly corresponds to TRBD1 (5 bases). The germline CDR1 and CDR2 sequences are LNHDA and SQIVND (reference sequence). Trimming left V 9 bases short and J 8 bases short, with 16 bases between. The CDR3 length is 12 residues. In DNA, the CDR3 is TGTGCCAGCCTCTTTGGGGGAGGCGGCTACACCTTC. Its translation: CASLFGGGGYTF.

CDR3 residues: CASRGRETEAFF. The CDR3 DNA follows: TGTGCCAGCAGAGGCAGGGAAACTGAAGCTTTCTTT. The chain recombines TRBV6-5 with TRBJ1-1, with D possibly being TRBD1 (5 bases). In germline, CDR1 is MNHEY, CDR2 SVGAGI. The V gene lost 6 bases and the J gene lost 5 bases, with 10 bases spanning the gap. This CDR3 comprises 12 residues.